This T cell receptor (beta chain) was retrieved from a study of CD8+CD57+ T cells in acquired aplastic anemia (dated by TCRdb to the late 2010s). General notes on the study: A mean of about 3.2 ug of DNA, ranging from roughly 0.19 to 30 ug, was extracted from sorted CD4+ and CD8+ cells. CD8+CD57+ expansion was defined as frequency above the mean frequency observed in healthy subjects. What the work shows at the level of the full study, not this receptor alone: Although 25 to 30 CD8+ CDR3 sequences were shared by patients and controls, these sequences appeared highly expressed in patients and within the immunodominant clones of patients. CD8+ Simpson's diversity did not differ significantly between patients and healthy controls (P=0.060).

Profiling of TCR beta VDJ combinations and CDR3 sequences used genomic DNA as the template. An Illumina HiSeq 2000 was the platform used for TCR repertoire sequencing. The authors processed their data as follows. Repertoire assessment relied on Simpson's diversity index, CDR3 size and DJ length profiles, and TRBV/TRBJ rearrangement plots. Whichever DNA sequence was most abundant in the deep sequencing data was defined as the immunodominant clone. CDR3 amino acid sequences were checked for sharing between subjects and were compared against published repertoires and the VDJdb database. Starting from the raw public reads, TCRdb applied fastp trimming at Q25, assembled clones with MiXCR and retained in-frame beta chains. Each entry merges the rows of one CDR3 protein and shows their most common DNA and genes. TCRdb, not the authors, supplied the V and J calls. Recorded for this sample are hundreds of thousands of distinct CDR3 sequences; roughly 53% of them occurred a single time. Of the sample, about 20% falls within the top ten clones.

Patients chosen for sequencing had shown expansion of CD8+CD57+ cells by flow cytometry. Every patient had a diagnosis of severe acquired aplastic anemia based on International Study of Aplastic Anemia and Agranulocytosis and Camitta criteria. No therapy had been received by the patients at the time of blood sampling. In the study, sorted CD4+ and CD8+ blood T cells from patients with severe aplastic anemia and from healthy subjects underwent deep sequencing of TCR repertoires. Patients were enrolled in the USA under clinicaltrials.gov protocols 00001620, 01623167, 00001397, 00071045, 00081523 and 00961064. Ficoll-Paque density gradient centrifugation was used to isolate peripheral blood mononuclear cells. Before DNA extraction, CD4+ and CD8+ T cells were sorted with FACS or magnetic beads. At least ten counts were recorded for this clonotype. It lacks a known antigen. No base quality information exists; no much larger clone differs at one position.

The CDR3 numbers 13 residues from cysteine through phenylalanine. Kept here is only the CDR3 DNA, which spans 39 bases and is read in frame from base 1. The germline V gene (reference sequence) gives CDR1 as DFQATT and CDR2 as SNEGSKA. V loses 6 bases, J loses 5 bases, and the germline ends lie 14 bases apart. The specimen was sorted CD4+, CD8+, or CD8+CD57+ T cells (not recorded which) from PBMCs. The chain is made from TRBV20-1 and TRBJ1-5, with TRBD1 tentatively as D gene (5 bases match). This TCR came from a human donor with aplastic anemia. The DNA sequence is TGCAGTGCCCCCCCCGGGGGTGATCAGCCCCAGCATTTT. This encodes CSAPPGGDQPQHF.